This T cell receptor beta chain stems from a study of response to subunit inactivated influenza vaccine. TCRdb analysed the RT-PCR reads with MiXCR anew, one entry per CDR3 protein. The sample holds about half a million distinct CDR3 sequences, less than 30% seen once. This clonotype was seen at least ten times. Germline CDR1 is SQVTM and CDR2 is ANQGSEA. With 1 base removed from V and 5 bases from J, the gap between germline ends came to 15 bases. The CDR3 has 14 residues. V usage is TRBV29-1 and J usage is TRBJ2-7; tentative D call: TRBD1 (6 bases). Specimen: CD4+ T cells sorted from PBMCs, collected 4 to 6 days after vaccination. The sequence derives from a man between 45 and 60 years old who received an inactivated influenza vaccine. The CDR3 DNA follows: TGCAGCGTTGAAGGCCAGGGGATTAGAAACGAGCAGTACTTC. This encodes CSVEGQGIRNEQYF.